The present TCR beta chain was sequenced within a study of T cells in Graves' hyperthyroidism and ophthalmopathy. Using RNA transcripts as the source, TCR beta CDR3 regions were amplified. The primer set for the first-round RT-PCR of the TCR CDR3 was HTBI. TCRdb redid the calling of the multiplex PCR reads with MiXCR, one entry per CDR3 protein. The profile covers approximately 640,000 distinct CDR3 sequences, with 15% to 20% appearing a single time and around 4% taken by the ten largest. The CDR3 has 17 amino acids. The V end was cut by 3 bases, the J end by 1 base, with 19 bases between. Germline CDR1 MGHRA, CDR2 YSYEKL. Hyperthyroidism in the patients, aged 18 to 65, was newly diagnosed and under 2 months in duration. Fresh peripheral blood, 9.5 to 10 ml of it, supplied the PBMCs.

The chain uses TRBV4-1 and TRBJ2-7; no clear D. Sequenced material: blood. The receptor was derived from a woman aged 30 to 39 with Graves' hyperthyroidism. Here the CDR3 DNA reads TGCGCCAGCAGCCATCCACGAATTCTAGGTCATTCCTACGAGCAGTACTTC. It translates to CASSHPRILGHSYEQYF.